Listed below are T cell receptor beta chains from one sample, sequenced in a study of T cells after yellow fever vaccination. In TCRdb, the 5' RACE reads were re-called with MiXCR into one record per CDR3 protein. The sample contains about 130,000 distinct CDR3 sequences, roughly 10% of which appear only once. The source material was CD8+ T cells sorted from PBMCs, sampled on the day of the yellow fever booster vaccination. Receptors were obtained from a man between 18 and 35 years old who received the YFV17D yellow fever vaccine. Both conserved end residues are part of each CDR3. The D gene is left open where the match is weak. The listing skips clone size in some rows; elsewhere it reads once, few, many or a size class.

NA | 12 | TRBJ1-2 | few | TRBV20-1 | CSASPGVPGYTF | TGCAGTGCTAGCCCCGGAGTCCCGGGCTACACCTTC
TRBD2 | 16 | TRBJ2-5 | NA | TRBV4-3 | CASSPTSGGAPETQYF | TGCGCCAGCAGCCCGACGAGCGGGGGGGCTCCAGAGACCCAGTACTTC
NA | 15 | TRBJ1-1 | many | TRBV6-2/TRBV6-3 | CASSYGQNEDTEAFF | TGTGCCAGCAGTTACGGACAGAACGAGGACACTGAAGCTTTCTTT
NA | 14 | TRBJ2-7 | many | TRBV12-3/TRBV12-4 | CASSLVGGTYEQYF | TGTGCCAGCAGTTTAGTAGGGGGGACATACGAGCAGTACTTC
NA | 15 | TRBJ1-5 | NA | TRBV18 | CASSPADIPNQPQHF | TGTGCCAGCTCACCAGCTGACATCCCGAATCAGCCCCAGCATTTT
NA | 15 | TRBJ1-6 | NA | TRBV20-1 | CSANPLGGEGSPLHF | TGCAGTGCCAATCCGCTAGGGGGGGAAGGTTCACCCCTCCACTTT
TRBD2 | 18 | TRBJ2-2 | few | TRBV10-3 | CAIRATSGVRANTGELFF | TGTGCCATCAGAGCAACTAGCGGGGTCCGAGCGAACACCGGGGAGCTGTTTTTT
NA | 18 | TRBJ2-1 | few | TRBV14 | CASSRILRGPRSYNEQFF | TGTGCCAGCAGCCGAATTTTGCGGGGGCCTCGCTCCTACAATGAGCAGTTCTTC
NA | 13 | TRBJ2-1 | many | TRBV29-1 | CSSWGAGGNEQFF | TGCAGCTCTTGGGGGGCAGGTGGGAATGAGCAGTTCTTC
TRBD2 | 15 | TRBJ2-3 | NA | TRBV6-5 | CASSYLAGGTDTQYF | TGTGCCAGCAGTTACCTAGCGGGGGGCACAGATACGCAGTATTTT
NA | 15 | TRBJ1-1 | few | TRBV19 | CATTPIGDLNTEAFF | TGTGCCACCACCCCTATCGGGGACCTGAACACTGAAGCTTTCTTT
TRBD1 | 15 | TRBJ1-5 | NA | TRBV6-5 | CASSYSQGANQPQHF | TGTGCCAGCAGTTACTCCCAGGGGGCGAATCAGCCCCAGCATTTT
TRBD1 | 13 | TRBJ2-7 | many | TRBV29-1 | CSVEGLDREEQYF | TGCAGCGTTGAAGGCTTGGACAGGGAGGAGCAGTACTTC
TRBD1 | 17 | TRBJ1-1 | NA | TRBV10-3 | CAISERAGGAQNTEAFF | TGTGCCATCAGTGAGCGGGCAGGGGGGGCTCAGAACACTGAAGCTTTCTTT
TRBD1 | 15 | TRBJ1-6 | few | TRBV9 | CASSETGGYNSPLHF | TGTGCCAGCAGCGAAACAGGGGGATATAATTCACCCCTCCACTTT
NA | 15 | TRBJ1-1 | many | TRBV7-6 | CASSLADAGNTEAFF | TGTGCCAGCAGCTTAGCGGATGCAGGGAACACTGAAGCTTTCTTT
TRBD1 | 13 | TRBJ2-7 | NA | TRBV12-3/TRBV12-4 | CASTLGQGHEQYF | TGTGCCAGCACCCTCGGACAGGGCCACGAGCAGTACTTC
NA | 12 | TRBJ2-1 | many | TRBV23-1 | CASSHSGVWQFF | TGCGCCAGCAGTCATTCGGGGGTATGGCAGTTCTTC
TRBD2 | 15 | TRBJ2-2 | NA | TRBV7-2 | CASKTSGGIPGELFF | TGTGCCAGCAAGACTAGCGGGGGGATCCCCGGGGAGCTGTTTTTT
NA | 13 | TRBJ1-1 | NA | TRBV6-1 | CASSEIQGTEAFF | TGTGCCAGCAGTGAGATCCAGGGGACTGAAGCTTTCTTT
NA | 16 | TRBJ2-3 | NA | TRBV12-3/TRBV12-4 | CASMGGLLYGTDTQYF | TGTGCCAGCATGGGCGGGTTGCTATATGGCACAGATACGCAGTATTTT
TRBD1 | 14 | TRBJ1-5 | few | TRBV6-2/TRBV6-3 | CASSPQGAWQPQHF | TGTGCCAGCAGTCCTCAGGGGGCATGGCAGCCCCAGCATTTT
NA | 13 | TRBJ2-3 | many | TRBV6-4 | CASSDSFLDTQYF | TGTGCCAGCAGTGACTCGTTCTTAGATACGCAGTATTTT
NA | 13 | TRBJ2-7 | NA | TRBV7-2 | CASSLVPSYEQYF | TGTGCCAGCAGCTTAGTACCCAGCTACGAGCAGTACTTC
TRBD2 | 15 | TRBJ2-3 | few | TRBV20-1 | CSARDASGGPDTQYF | TGCAGTGCTAGAGATGCTAGCGGGGGGCCCGATACGCAGTATTTT
NA | 14 | TRBJ2-3 | many | TRBV10-3 | CAISEAGFTDTQYF | TGTGCCATCAGTGAGGCCGGGTTCACAGATACGCAGTATTTT
NA | 13 | TRBJ2-1 | many | TRBV29-1 | CSVETVTYNEQFF | TGCAGCGTTGAAACAGTGACCTACAATGAGCAGTTCTTC
NA | 15 | TRBJ1-1 | few | TRBV4-1 | CASAPQTDRNTEAFF | TGCGCCAGCGCCCCACAAACGGACAGGAACACTGAAGCTTTCTTT
NA | 12 | TRBJ2-2 | few | TRBV9 | CASSDGGGELFF | TGTGCCAGCAGTGACGGTGGCGGGGAGCTGTTTTTT
NA | 15 | TRBJ1-2 | NA | TRBV20-1 | CSARDPYAGVGGYTF | TGCAGTGCTAGAGATCCATATGCAGGGGTTGGCGGCTACACCTTC
TRBD2 | 14 | TRBJ2-7 | few | TRBV19 | CASSLTGTSTEQYF | TGTGCCAGTAGCTTAACCGGGACTAGCACCGAGCAGTACTTC
NA | 14 | TRBJ1-1 | NA | TRBV7-9 | CASSPPPGDTEAFF | TGTGCCAGCAGCCCCCCACCAGGGGACACTGAAGCTTTCTTT
NA | 15 | TRBJ2-3 | few | TRBV27 | CASSLSVRSTDTQYF | TGTGCCAGCAGTTTAAGTGTCCGATCCACAGATACGCAGTATTTT
TRBD2 | 15 | TRBJ2-3 | many | TRBV9 | CASNPGTRWTDTQYF | TGTGCCAGCAACCCCGGGACTAGGTGGACAGATACGCAGTATTTT
TRBD2 | 15 | TRBJ2-1 | few | TRBV12-3/TRBV12-4 | CASSWGGLAENEQFF | TGTGCCAGCAGTTGGGGCGGACTAGCGGAGAATGAGCAGTTCTTC
NA | 14 | TRBJ1-2 | NA | TRBV7-9 | CASSYLGPGYGYTF | TGTGCCAGCAGCTACCTCGGGCCGGGATATGGCTACACCTTC
NA | 15 | TRBJ2-2 | few | TRBV4-3 | CASSQDRGGAGELFF | TGCGCCAGCAGCCAAGATAGAGGGGGGGCCGGGGAGCTGTTTTTT
TRBD1 | 13 | TRBJ1-1 | few | TRBV12-3/TRBV12-4 | CASTLTGDTEAFF | TGTGCCAGCACCCTGACAGGGGACACTGAAGCTTTCTTT
NA | 15 | TRBJ2-5 | NA | TRBV12-3/TRBV12-4 | CASSFLGTRGETQYF | TGTGCCAGCAGTTTTTTGGGGACCCGGGGAGAGACCCAGTACTTC
NA | 14 | TRBJ2-1 | NA | TRBV12-3/TRBV12-4 | CASSGRPAYNEQFF | TGTGCCAGCAGTGGCAGGCCAGCCTACAATGAGCAGTTCTTC
TRBD1 | 12 | TRBJ2-7 | NA | TRBV6-5 | CASRGQGGEQYF | TGTGCCAGCAGGGGACAGGGTGGGGAGCAGTACTTC
NA | 14 | TRBJ2-3 | few | TRBV30 | CAWSNSGVTDTQYF | TGTGCCTGGAGTAATTCGGGGGTCACAGATACGCAGTATTTT
TRBD1 | 19 | TRBJ2-3 | many | TRBV9 | CASSVPVGPGQGPTDTQYF | TGTGCCAGCAGCGTCCCAGTGGGGCCCGGACAGGGTCCGACAGATACGCAGTATTTT
NA | 19 | TRBJ2-3 | NA | TRBV5-1 | CASSSRSDGAVVDSDTQYF | TGCGCCAGCAGCTCCCGATCAGACGGCGCGGTAGTGGATTCAGATACGCAGTATTTT
TRBD2 | 14 | TRBJ2-1 | few | TRBV9 | CASSETGTSGEQFF | TGTGCCAGCAGCGAAACCGGGACTAGCGGGGAGCAGTTCTTC
NA | 12 | TRBJ1-6 | few | TRBV6-5 | CASRQGSSPLHF | TGTGCCAGCAGGCAGGGATCTTCACCCCTCCACTTT
TRBD1 | 13 | TRBJ1-2 | NA | TRBV29-1 | CSVDVGTGNGYTF | TGCAGCGTTGATGTTGGGACAGGAAACGGCTACACCTTC
NA | 14 | TRBJ2-5 | NA | TRBV7-2 | CASSLVHGAETQYF | TGTGCCAGCAGCTTAGTTCACGGGGCAGAGACCCAGTACTTC
NA | 14 | TRBJ2-3 | NA | TRBV4-2 | CASSQEGSTDTQYF | TGTGCCAGCAGCCAAGAGGGGAGCACAGATACGCAGTATTTT
TRBD1 | 17 | TRBJ2-2 | medium-sized | TRBV4-1 | CASSQPPGGPNTGELFF | TGCGCCAGCAGCCAGCCTCCAGGGGGTCCGAACACCGGGGAGCTGTTTTTT